The rows below give T cell receptor beta chains drawn from one sample of a study of cytomegalovirus exposure and HLA in healthy donors. Here immunoSEQ multiplex PCR was the method, and the copy in TCRdb shows in-frame clones only, minus some. In the table there are roughly 98,000 clones, about 81% of which are singletons. Sequenced: PBMCs. These receptors were obtained from a man between 35 and 55 years old in good health and CMV-seronegative. Each CDR3 is given with its conserved first and last residue. A D gene is named only where the DNA matches it firmly. Only some rows state a clone size, as once, few, many or a class for expanded clones.

TRBV7-4	-	TRBJ1-6	-	TGTGCCAGCAGCCGGAGACGGGGGTTTAATTCACCCCTCCACTTT	CASSRRRGFNSPLHF
TRBV5-6	TRBD2	TRBJ2-5	-	TGTGCCAGCAGCCCGGGACTAGCACTGGAGACCCAGTACTTC	CASSPGLALETQYF
TRBV28	TRBD2	TRBJ2-7	-	TGTGCCAGCAGTTTGGGACTAGCGGGGGGCCCCCAAACCTACGAGCAGTACTTC	CASSLGLAGGPQTYEQYF
TRBV6-1	-	TRBJ1-1	-	TGTGCCAGCAGTGTAGGAAGGGGAGCTTTCTTT	CASSVGRGAFF
TRBV11-2	-	TRBJ2-5	few	TGTGCCAGCAGCTTAGGAAGGGGCCCCACTCGGGAGACCCAGTACTTC	CASSLGRGPTRETQYF
TRBV7-9	TRBD1	TRBJ2-7	-	TGTGCCAGCACCACGGGACAGGGGGATTACGGGCAGTACTTC	CASTTGQGDYGQYF
TRBV5-4	-	TRBJ1-5	-	TGTGCCAGCAGCTTACAGGGATCTCAGCCCCAGCATTTT	CASSLQGSQPQHF
TRBV5-1	-	TRBJ2-3	-	TGCGCCAGCAGCCGGGGGCACAGGGGGGGGAAAATCCTCACAGATACGCAGTATTTT	CASSRGHRGGKILTDTQYF
TRBV11-2	-	TRBJ1-4	-	TGTGCCAGCAGCCAGGGATCTACAACTAATGAAAAACTGTTTTTT	CASSQGSTTNEKLFF
TRBV28	-	TRBJ1-2	-	TGTGCCAGCAGCCCCGGGGGTAACTATGGCTACACCTTC	CASSPGGNYGYTF
TRBV6-1	TRBD1	TRBJ1-2	once	TGTGCCAGCAGTGATAGACAGGGCTGGACCTATCCCTATGGCTACACCTTC	CASSDRQGWTYPYGYTF
TRBV5-5	TRBD1	TRBJ1-2	-	TGTGCCAGCAGCGTGGAGGGACAGGGGGTCCCCTACACCTTC	CASSVEGQGVPYTF
TRBV19	-	TRBJ2-5	-	TGTGCCAGTAGCATCCACGCGGGGCAAGAGACCCAGTACTTC	CASSIHAGQETQYF